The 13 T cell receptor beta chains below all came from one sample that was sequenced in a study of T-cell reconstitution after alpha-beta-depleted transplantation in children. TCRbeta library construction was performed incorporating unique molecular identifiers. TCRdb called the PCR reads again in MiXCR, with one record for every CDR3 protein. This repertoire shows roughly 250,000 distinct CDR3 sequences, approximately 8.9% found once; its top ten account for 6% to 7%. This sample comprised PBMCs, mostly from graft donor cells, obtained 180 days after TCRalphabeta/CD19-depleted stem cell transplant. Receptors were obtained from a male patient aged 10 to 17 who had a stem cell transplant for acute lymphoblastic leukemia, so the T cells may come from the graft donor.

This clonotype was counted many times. CDR3 in DNA: TGTGCCAGCAGCCAAGTCGTAGCCTCGTACGAGCAGTACTTC. Amino acids: CASSQVVASYEQYF. The rearrangement uses TRBV14 and TRBJ2-7; D not certain. CDR1 SGHDN and CDR2 FVKESK come from the germline V gene. The ends were cut back, 1 base at V and 4 bases at J, with 11 bases in the middle. The CDR3 runs to 14 residues.

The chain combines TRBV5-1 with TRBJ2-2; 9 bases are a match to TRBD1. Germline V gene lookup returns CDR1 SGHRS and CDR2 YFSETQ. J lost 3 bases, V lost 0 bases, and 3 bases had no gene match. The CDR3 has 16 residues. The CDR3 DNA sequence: TGCGCCAGCAGCTTGGCGGGACAGGGCTACACCGGGGAGCTGTTTTTT. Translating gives CASSLAGQGYTGELFF. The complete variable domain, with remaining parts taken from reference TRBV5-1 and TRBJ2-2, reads KAGVTQTPRYLIKTRGQQVTLSCSPISGHRSVSWYQQTPGQGLQFLFEYFSETQRNKGNFPGRFSGRQFSNSRSEMNVSTLELGDSALYLCASSLAGQGYTGELFFGEGSRLTVL.

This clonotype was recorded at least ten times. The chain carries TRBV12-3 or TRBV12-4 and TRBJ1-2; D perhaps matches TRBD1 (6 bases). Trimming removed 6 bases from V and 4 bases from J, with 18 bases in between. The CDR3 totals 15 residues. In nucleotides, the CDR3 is TGTGCCAGCAGCCTAAAGGCAGGGGTAATCTATGGCTACACCTTC. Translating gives CASSLKAGVIYGYTF.

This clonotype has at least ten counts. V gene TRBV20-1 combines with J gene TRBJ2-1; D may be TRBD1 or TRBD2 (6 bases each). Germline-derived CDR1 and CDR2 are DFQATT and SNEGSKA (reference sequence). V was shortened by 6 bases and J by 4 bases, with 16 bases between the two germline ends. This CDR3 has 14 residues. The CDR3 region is CSAKGGPGYNEQFF. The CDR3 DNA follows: TGCAGTGCGAAAGGGGGGCCGGGGTACAATGAGCAGTTCTTC.

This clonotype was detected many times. CDR3 sequence reads: CASSPTGQVYEQYF. CDR3 DNA sequence: TGCGCCAGCAGCCCTACGGGACAGGTCTACGAGCAGTACTTC. The V and J genes are TRBV5-1 and TRBJ2-7; TRBD1 aligns across 8 bases. This CDR3 comprises 14 residues. The junction had 6 bases not matched to a gene; V was cut back by 4 bases and J by 3 bases. The V gene's germline CDR1 is SGHRS and CDR2 YFSETQ.

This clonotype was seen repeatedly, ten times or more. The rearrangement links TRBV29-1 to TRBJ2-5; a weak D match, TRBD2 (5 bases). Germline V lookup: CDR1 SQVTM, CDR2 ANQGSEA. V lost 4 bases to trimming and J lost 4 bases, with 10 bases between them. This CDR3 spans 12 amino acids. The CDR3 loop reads CSVVGGLETQYF. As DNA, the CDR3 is TGCAGCGTTGTCGGAGGTTTAGAGACCCAGTACTTC. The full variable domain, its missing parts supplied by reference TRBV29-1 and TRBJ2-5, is SAVISQKPSRDICQRGTSLTIQCQVDSQVTMMFWYRQQPGQSLTLIATANQGSEATYESGFVIDKFPISRPNLTFSTLTVSNMSPEDSSIYLCSVVGGLETQYFGPGTRLLVL.

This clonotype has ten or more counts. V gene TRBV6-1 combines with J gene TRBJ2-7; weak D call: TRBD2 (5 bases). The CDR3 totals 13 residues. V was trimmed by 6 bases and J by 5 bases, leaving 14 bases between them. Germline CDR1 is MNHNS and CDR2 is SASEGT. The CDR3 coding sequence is TGTGCCAGCAGCTCCGGGATCGGGGACGAGCAGTACTTC. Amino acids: CASSSGIGDEQYF.

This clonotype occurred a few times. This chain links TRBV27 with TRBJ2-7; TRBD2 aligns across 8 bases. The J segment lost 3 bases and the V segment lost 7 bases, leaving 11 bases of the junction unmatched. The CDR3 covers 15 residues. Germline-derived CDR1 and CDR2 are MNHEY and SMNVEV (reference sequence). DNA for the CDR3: TGTGCCAGCACCCCCACGGGAGGGCCAGTCTACGAGCAGTACTTC. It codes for CASTPTGGPVYEQYF.

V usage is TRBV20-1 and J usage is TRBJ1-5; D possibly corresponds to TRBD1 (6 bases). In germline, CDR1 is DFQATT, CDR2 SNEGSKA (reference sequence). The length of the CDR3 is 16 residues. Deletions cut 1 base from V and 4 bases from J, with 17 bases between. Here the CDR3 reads CSARVGATGRNQPQHF. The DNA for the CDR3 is TGCAGTGCTAGAGTGGGGGCGACAGGACGGAATCAGCCCCAGCATTTT.

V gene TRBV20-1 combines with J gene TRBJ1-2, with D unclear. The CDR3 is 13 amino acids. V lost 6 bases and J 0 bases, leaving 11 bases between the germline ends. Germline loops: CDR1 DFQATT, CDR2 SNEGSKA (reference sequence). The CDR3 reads CSAPFPSNYGYTF. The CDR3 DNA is TGCAGTGCCCCGTTTCCTTCTAACTATGGCTACACCTTC.

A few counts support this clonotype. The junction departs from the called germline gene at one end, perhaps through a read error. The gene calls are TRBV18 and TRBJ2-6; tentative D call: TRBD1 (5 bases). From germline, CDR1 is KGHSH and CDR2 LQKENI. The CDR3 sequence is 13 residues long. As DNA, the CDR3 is TGTGCCAGCTCACCTACTGGGGCCAACGTCCTGATTTTC. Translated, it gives CASSPTGANVLIF.

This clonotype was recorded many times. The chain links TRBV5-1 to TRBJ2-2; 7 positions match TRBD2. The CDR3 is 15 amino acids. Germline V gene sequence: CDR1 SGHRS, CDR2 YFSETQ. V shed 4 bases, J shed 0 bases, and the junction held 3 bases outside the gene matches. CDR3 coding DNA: TGCGCCAGCAGCATTGGGACTACGAACACCGGGGAGCTGTTTTTT. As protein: CASSIGTTNTGELFF.

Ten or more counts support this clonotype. The DNA for the CDR3 is TGCAGTGCTAGAATGGGAGCGGAGGGGAAAGACGGGGAGCTGTTTTTT. Protein sequence: CSARMGAEGKDGELFF. The rearrangement links TRBV20-1 to TRBJ2-2, with D possibly matching TRBD2 (6 bases). The CDR3 covers 16 residues. The germline V gene has CDR1 DFQATT and CDR2 SNEGSKA (reference sequence). V dropped 2 bases and J dropped 7 bases, with 20 bases sitting between them.